This is a list of T cell receptor beta chains from one sample in a study of OX40 agonist ivuxolimab in advanced cancers. The assay was immunoSEQ multiplex PCR, and TCRdb's table has in-frame clones only and misses some. The sample contains about 76,000 clones, 70% to 90% of which appear only once. The starting material was CD4+ or CD8+ T cells sorted from blood, obtained in a trial of the OX40 agonist ivuxolimab. These receptors came from an adult with an advanced solid tumor such as melanoma, head and neck, liver or kidney cancer. The CDR3 runs from the conserved cysteine through the conserved F or W. The order of the fields is CDR3 length, J gene, clone size, V gene, D gene, CDR3 DNA, CDR3 protein. The D gene is left open where the match is weak. The size of a clone is reported for some rows only, either as once, few or many, or as a class for expanded clones.

14	TRBJ1-2	-	TRBV9	-	TGTGCCAGCAGCGTAGAGGTAGGGGGGAATGGCTACACCTTC	CASSVEVGGNGYTF
13	TRBJ2-7	-	TRBV19	-	TGTGCCAGTAGTACTTACGACGGCTACGAGCAGTACTTC	CASSTYDGYEQYF
16	TRBJ2-3	-	TRBV5-6	-	TGTGCCAGCAGCTTGGCCGGGCGGGGTGGTACAGATACGCAGTATTTT	CASSLAGRGGTDTQYF
15	TRBJ2-3	-	TRBV12-5	-	TGTGCTAGTGGTTTGGACAGAGTCCTCCCAGATACGCAGTATTTT	CASGLDRVLPDTQYF
15	TRBJ2-1	once	TRBV7-9	-	TGTGCCAGCAGCTTAGGGGTTCCCTCTGGGAATGAGCAGTTCTTC	CASSLGVPSGNEQFF
16	TRBJ1-1	-	TRBV10-1	TRBD1	TGCGCCAGCAGTGAAAACCCCCGGACAGGCGGGACTGAAGCTTTCTTT	CASSENPRTGGTEAFF
14	TRBJ2-2	-	TRBV6-6	-	TGTGCCAGCATTCCGGGGGACTACACCGGGGAGCTGTTTTTT	CASIPGDYTGELFF
14	TRBJ1-1	-	TRBV4-3	-	TGCGCCAGCAGCCTAACAGGGCTCAACACTGAAGCTTTCTTT	CASSLTGLNTEAFF
15	TRBJ1-2	-	TRBV10-2	TRBD1	TGCGCCAGCAGTCGGACAGGGGGCGAGGACTATGGCTACACCTTC	CASSRTGGEDYGYTF
12	TRBJ2-7	once	TRBV6-1	-	TGTGCCAGCAGCCCAAGGGATTACGAGCAGTACTTC	CASSPRDYEQYF
13	TRBJ2-1	-	TRBV6-4	-	TGTGCCAGCAGTATGGCCCTCGTAGCGGCACAGTTCTTC	CASSMALVAAQFF
15	TRBJ1-5	-	TRBV7-2	-	TGTGCCAGCAGCCAAAGGCCAGGACCTAATCAGCCCCAGCATTTT	CASSQRPGPNQPQHF
14	TRBJ2-5	-	TRBV5-6	-	TGTGCCAGCAGCTTGATAGCCGCGGGCGAGACCCAGTACTTC	CASSLIAAGETQYF
14	TRBJ1-5	-	TRBV7-8	-	TGTGCCAGCAGCTTAGCATACCTAGATCAGCCCCAGCATTTT	CASSLAYLDQPQHF
15	TRBJ2-3	-	TRBV5-8	-	TGTGCCAGCAGCCGAAGAACAGGTAGTTCAGATACGCAGTATTTT	CASSRRTGSSDTQYF
13	TRBJ1-5	-	TRBV30	-	TGTGCCTGGAGTAGCGATAGCAATCAGCCCCAGCATTTT	CAWSSDSNQPQHF
18	TRBJ2-4	-	TRBV19	-	TGTGCCAGTACCCCGGAACCCGGACGACTGTGGTTTCAAAACATTCAGTACTTC	CASTPEPGRLWFQNIQYF
14	TRBJ1-1	-	TRBV19	TRBD1	TGTGCCAGTAGTATAGGACAGGGAGGCACTGAAGCTTTCTTT	CASSIGQGGTEAFF
16	TRBJ2-7	-	TRBV4-1	TRBD2	TGTGCCAGCAGCCAAGAAGCCGGCGGGAGAACGTACGAGCAGTACTTC	CASSQEAGGRTYEQYF
17	TRBJ1-3	few	TRBV7-8	-	TGTGCCAGCACCTCCTACACCCTGGGGATCTCTGGAAACACCATATATTTT	CASTSYTLGISGNTIYF
13	TRBJ2-2	-	TRBV30	-	TGTGCCTGGAGTCGGGATAACACCGGGGAGCTGTTTTTT	CAWSRDNTGELFF
13	TRBJ2-7	-	TRBV12-2	-	TGTGCAAGTCGCTTAGGAGACTCCTACGAGCAGTACTTC	CASRLGDSYEQYF
17	TRBJ2-1	-	TRBV19	TRBD2	TGTGCCAGTAGTATCGGGAGGCGGTACCCCTCCTACAATGAGCAGTTCTTC	CASSIGRRYPSYNEQFF
15	TRBJ2-1	-	TRBV7-9	TRBD2	TGTGCCAGCAGCGGGAGGGCGGGATCCTACAATGAGCAGTTCTTC	CASSGRAGSYNEQFF
16	TRBJ2-7	-	TRBV2	TRBD1	TGTGCCAGCAGTGAGGGACAGGGAGGGAGAACTAGTGAGCAGTACTTC	CASSEGQGGRTSEQYF
15	TRBJ2-7	-	TRBV10-3	-	TGTGCCATCAGTGAGTCGAGGGGACTCTCCTACGAGCAGTACTTC	CAISESRGLSYEQYF
12	TRBJ1-1	once	TRBV2	-	TGTGCCAGCCACCTTGTAGGGTATCCCACCTTCTTT	CASHLVGYPTFF
14	TRBJ1-2	-	TRBV5-4	-	TGTGCCAGCCCTTTTTTGGACTTCGGCTATGGCTACACCTTC	CASPFLDFGYGYTF
15	TRBJ2-7	-	TRBV7-2	TRBD2	TGTGCCAGCAGCCCCCAGCGGGGGGGCCACTACGAGCAGTACTTC	CASSPQRGGHYEQYF
18	TRBJ2-3	-	TRBV5-1	-	TGCGCCAGCAGCGCGCCTCGGGACCTTAAAGCCCTCACAGATACGCAGTATTTT	CASSAPRDLKALTDTQYF
16	TRBJ1-2	few	TRBV6-5	-	TGTGCCAGCAGTTACGCTGCTGCAGGGGAGGGATATGGCTACACCTTC	CASSYAAAGEGYGYTF
14	TRBJ1-1	once	TRBV5-1	-	TGCGCCAGCAGCTTTCTAGCGGGGAACACTGAAGCTTTCTTT	CASSFLAGNTEAFF
17	TRBJ2-5	-	TRBV5-6	-	TGTGCCAGCAGCTTGGCTTCAGGGCGGAACTTGAGGCTGGGCCAGTACTTC	CASSLASGRNLRLGQYF
15	TRBJ2-3	-	TRBV19	TRBD2	TGTGCCAGTAAGGGACTAGCGGGAGGTTTGGATACGCAGTATTTT	CASKGLAGGLDTQYF
16	TRBJ2-3	-	TRBV14	-	TGTGCCAGCAGCCATGAAGGACTGATACGCACAGATACGCAGTATTTT	CASSHEGLIRTDTQYF
18	TRBJ2-2	-	TRBV7-9	-	TGTGCCAGCAGCTCTCGGCGGGACACTATAACGAACACCGGGGAGCTGTTTTTT	CASSSRRDTITNTGELFF
14	TRBJ2-4	-	TRBV9	-	TGTGCCAGCAGCACCAGTCACGGCAAAAACATTCAGTACTTC	CASSTSHGKNIQYF
17	TRBJ2-6	-	TRBV11-2	TRBD1	TGTGCCAGCTTGGGACAGGGCTTAGTCTCTGGGGCCAACGTCCTGACTTTC	CASLGQGLVSGANVLTF
13	TRBJ1-5	-	TRBV5-6	TRBD1	TGTGCCAGCAGCAGGACAGGGAATCAGCCCCAGCATTTT	CASSRTGNQPQHF
12	TRBJ1-1	-	TRBV19	-	TGTGCCAGTAGTATAGCGTCGGGGCCAGCTTTCTTT	CASSIASGPAFF
14	TRBJ2-3	-	TRBV5-4	TRBD1	TGTGCCAGCAGCTTGTCCAGGGGGCCAGATACGCAGTATTTT	CASSLSRGPDTQYF
16	TRBJ2-7	-	TRBV4-1	TRBD2	TGCGCCAGCAGCCAAGGTCCGGCGGGAGGGACCTACGAGCAGTACTTC	CASSQGPAGGTYEQYF
17	TRBJ2-5	once	TRBV18	-	TGTGCCAGCTCACCCCGTGCGGCAGGGCAACACCAAGAGACCCAGTACTTC	CASSPRAAGQHQETQYF
14	TRBJ2-7	-	TRBV30	TRBD2	TGTGCCTGGAGTGTCTCACTAGCGCGCTACGAGCAGTACTTC	CAWSVSLARYEQYF
18	TRBJ1-1	once	TRBV5-8	TRBD1	TGTGCCAGCAGAGCCCGACAGGGGGCGAATTCGGTGAACACTGAAGCTTTCTTT	CASRARQGANSVNTEAFF